The rows below give T cell receptor beta chains drawn from one sample of a study of blood T cell repertoires in COVID-19. Sequencing was performed with immunoSEQ multiplex PCR; in TCRdb, only in-frame clones are kept and a portion is missing. The data show about 440,000 clones, with 90% seen just once and less than 0.75% held by the top ten. The sample consisted of PBMCs or T cells enriched from blood (not recorded which). Every receptor here comes from a man aged 18 to 30 who had recovered from COVID-19. Both conserved end residues are part of each CDR3. D genes are given only for firm matches. Size is stated for part of the rows, as once, few or many counts, or as a class when the clone is expanded.

V: TRBV7-9; D: TRBD1; J: TRBJ1-5; size: -; CDR3: CASSPFSSDRDNQPQHF; DNA: TGTGCCAGCAGCCCGTTTAGCTCGGACAGGGATAATCAGCCCCAGCATTTT
V: TRBV3-1/TRBV3-2; D: TRBD2; J: TRBJ2-3; size: -; CDR3: CASSPGLAGIITDTQYF; DNA: TGTGCCAGCAGCCCCGGACTAGCGGGGATAATCACAGATACGCAGTATTTT
V: TRBV18; D: -; J: TRBJ2-5; size: -; CDR3: CASSPPQKETQYF; DNA: TGTGCCAGCTCACCCCCGCAGAAAGAGACCCAGTACTTC
V: TRBV28; D: TRBD1; J: TRBJ1-5; size: -; CDR3: CASSLLTGGQQPQHF; DNA: TGTGCCAGCAGTTTATTAACAGGGGGCCAACAGCCCCAGCATTTT
V: TRBV5-5; D: TRBD1; J: TRBJ1-2; size: -; CDR3: CASSPQGAYGYTF; DNA: TGTGCCAGCAGTCCCCAGGGGGCCTATGGCTACACCTTC
V: TRBV28; D: TRBD2; J: TRBJ2-5; size: -; CDR3: CASSLAPGLAGPQETQYF; DNA: TGTGCCAGCAGTTTGGCGCCGGGACTAGCGGGCCCCCAAGAGACCCAGTACTTC
V: TRBV7-9; D: -; J: TRBJ1-2; size: -; CDR3: CASSLGESGYGYTF; DNA: TGTGCCAGCAGCTTAGGGGAGTCTGGCTATGGCTACACCTTC
V: TRBV7-2; D: TRBD1; J: TRBJ1-6; size: -; CDR3: CASSLGGGQGRNSPLHF; DNA: TGTGCCAGCAGCTTAGGGGGGGGACAGGGGCGGAATTCACCCCTCCACTTT
V: TRBV4-1; D: TRBD1; J: TRBJ2-7; size: -; CDR3: CASSQEFPGQDNEQYF; DNA: TGCGCCAGCAGCCAAGAATTCCCGGGACAGGATAACGAGCAGTACTTC
V: TRBV28; D: TRBD2; J: TRBJ2-3; size: -; CDR3: CASSFSGRTTDTQYF; DNA: TGTGCCAGCAGCTTCAGCGGGAGGACCACAGATACGCAGTATTTT
V: TRBV7-9; D: -; J: TRBJ2-1; size: few; CDR3: CASSLGAGYNEQFF; DNA: TGTGCCAGCAGCTTAGGAGCGGGCTACAATGAGCAGTTCTTC
V: TRBV28; D: -; J: TRBJ1-5; size: -; CDR3: CASAGGNQPQHF; DNA: TGTGCCAGCGCAGGGGGCAATCAGCCCCAGCATTTT
V: TRBV6-1; D: -; J: TRBJ1-2; size: -; CDR3: CASSDTNYGYTF; DNA: TGTGCCAGCAGTGACACTAACTATGGCTACACCTTC
V: TRBV9; D: -; J: TRBJ1-4; size: -; CDR3: CASSLDINEKLFF; DNA: TGTGCCAGCAGCCTTGACATAAACGAAAAACTGTTTTTT
V: TRBV4-2; D: -; J: TRBJ1-3; size: few; CDR3: CASSQEQASGNTIYF; DNA: TGTGCCAGCAGCCAAGAACAGGCCTCTGGAAACACCATATATTTT
V: TRBV29-1; D: TRBD2; J: TRBJ2-3; size: once; CDR3: CSAKGAASGGRSTDTQYF; DNA: TGCAGCGCTAAAGGTGCGGCTAGCGGGGGCCGTAGCACAGATACGCAGTATTTT
V: TRBV2; D: TRBD2; J: TRBJ2-3; size: -; CDR3: CASSDVTSGRSTDTQYF; DNA: TGTGCCAGCAGTGACGTGACTAGCGGGAGGAGCACAGATACGCAGTATTTT
V: TRBV12-3/TRBV12-4; D: -; J: TRBJ1-2; size: -; CDR3: CASSTDRNYGYTF; DNA: TGTGCCAGCAGCACCGACAGAAACTATGGCTACACCTTC
V: TRBV29-1; D: -; J: TRBJ1-4; size: -; CDR3: CSVGGSSNEKLFF; DNA: TGCAGCGTCGGAGGGAGTTCTAATGAAAAACTGTTTTTT
V: TRBV6-5; D: -; J: TRBJ1-5; size: -; CDR3: CASGRGGENQPQHF; DNA: TGTGCCAGCGGCAGGGGAGGGGAAAATCAGCCCCAGCATTTT
V: TRBV4-1; D: TRBD1; J: TRBJ1-4; size: -; CDR3: CASSQGQGLELFF; DNA: TGCGCCAGCAGCCAAGGACAGGGTTTAGAACTGTTTTTT
V: TRBV5-1; D: -; J: TRBJ1-1; size: -; CDR3: CASSSGGYTEAFF; DNA: TGCGCCAGCAGCTCGGGGGGGTACACTGAAGCTTTCTTT
V: TRBV5-1; D: TRBD2; J: TRBJ2-1; size: -; CDR3: CASSFRVTTSGVNNEQFF; DNA: TGCGCCAGCAGCTTCCGGGTAACGACTAGCGGGGTTAACAATGAGCAGTTCTTC
V: TRBV3-1/TRBV3-2; D: TRBD1; J: TRBJ1-6; size: -; CDR3: CASSQDLTGRNSPLHF; DNA: TGTGCCAGCAGCCAAGATCTGACAGGGAGGAATTCACCCCTCCACTTT
V: TRBV28; D: -; J: TRBJ2-7; size: -; CDR3: CASSLRGGPYEQYF; DNA: TGTGCCAGCAGTTTAAGGGGTGGACCCTACGAGCAGTACTTC
V: TRBV11-3; D: -; J: TRBJ2-3; size: -; CDR3: CASSQARGNTQYF; DNA: TGTGCCAGCAGCCAGGCCCGGGGAAATACGCAGTATTTT
V: TRBV11-2; D: TRBD1; J: TRBJ2-7; size: once; CDR3: CASSPRTGAYEQYF; DNA: TGTGCCAGCAGCCCGCGGACAGGGGCGTACGAGCAGTACTTC
V: TRBV21-1; D: -; J: TRBJ1-1; size: -; CDR3: CASNPPGIRTGLYTEAFF; DNA: TGTGCCAGCAACCCCCCTGGAATCAGAACAGGGCTTTACACTGAAGCTTTCTTT
V: TRBV11-2; D: TRBD1; J: TRBJ1-4; size: few; CDR3: CASSFGTGNEKLFF; DNA: TGTGCCAGCAGCTTCGGGACAGGGAATGAAAAACTGTTTTTT